This T cell receptor beta chain appears in the sequencing data of a study of shared clonotypes between healthy human individuals. Across the study: CD4 naive cells filled three plates per donor, CD4 memory three, CD8 naive two and CD8 memory one.

Terminally differentiated effector memory CD45RA+ cells were left out of the naive CD8 fraction, which was CD45RO-negative and positively selected for CCR7. Running of the assay took place at deep level. Profiled with immunoSEQ multiplex PCR; TCRdb holds only in-frame clones, not every one. The data contain about 2.1 million clones, 80% to 95% of them singletons. This CDR3 is built from 18 residues. Germline V gene lookup returns CDR1 SGHAT and CDR2 FQNNGV. V dropped 4 bases and J dropped 4; count of bases not matched to a gene: 15. The TCR comes from a man in his late teens or twenties in good health. Some clones in this sample may be carry-over from other donors' samples. The sample taken for sequencing was naive CD8+ T cells from PBMCs. The chain links TRBV11-2 to TRBJ2-2, with 7 bases fitting TRBD1. CDR3 coding DNA: TGTGCCAGCAGCTGGGGTCCGGGACAGCGGTTTAGCACCGGGGAGCTGTTTTTT. The encoded protein is CASSWGPGQRFSTGELFF.